One sample yielded the 10 T cell receptor beta chains listed below, sequenced in a study of blood T cell repertoires in COVID-19. Profiling relied on immunoSEQ multiplex PCR, and the TCRdb table lists in-frame clones only, not all of them. Here the sample spans around 100,000 clones, approximately 80% being singletons. Material: peripheral blood. Receptor source: a woman between 65 and 79 years old with acute or convalescent COVID-19.

V is TRBV3-1 (or the pseudogene TRBV3-2) and J is TRBJ2-2, with D uncertain. Germline CDR1 LGHDT, CDR2 YNNKEL (reference sequence). Deletions cut 3 bases from V and 0 bases from J, with 5 bases between. This CDR3 is built from 14 residues. The CDR3: CASSHVTNTGELFF. Written as DNA, the CDR3 is TGTGCCAGCAGCCACGTAACGAACACCGGGGAGCTGTTTTTT.

This clone has a single count. The gene calls are TRBV6-5 and TRBJ1-3; TRBD1 aligns across 9 bases. The CDR3 totals 14 residues. The V segment lost 7 bases and the J segment 1 base; nucleotides outside the gene matches: 2. Looked up from germline, CDR1 is MNHEY and CDR2 is SVGAGI. In nucleotides, the CDR3 is TGTGCCAGCAACGACAGGGGGTCTGGAAACACCATATATTTT. It is translated as CASNDRGSGNTIYF.

The chain carries TRBV6-5 and TRBJ1-6, with D uncertain. The germline V gene has CDR1 MNHEY and CDR2 SVGAGI. The ends were cut back, 0 bases at V and 0 bases at J, with 6 bases in the middle. The CDR3 is made up of 16 amino acids. CDR3 in amino acids: CASSYSTSSYNSPLHF. Written as DNA, the CDR3 is TGTGCCAGCAGTTACTCTACCAGCTCCTATAATTCACCCCTCCACTTT.

This clone has a handful of counts. The rearrangement uses TRBV2 and TRBJ1-2; 7 positions agree with TRBD1. The CDR3 length is 14 residues. Trimming at V came to 5 bases and at J to 3 bases, leaving 6 bases not matched to a gene. Germline assignment: CDR1 SNHLY and CDR2 FYNNEI. The CDR3 protein is CASSRDRDDYGYTF. The CDR3 bases are TGTGCCAGCAGTCGTGACAGGGACGACTATGGCTACACCTTC.

The chain couples TRBV5-6 to TRBJ1-1; no firm D call. The V gene lost 0 bases and the J gene lost 4 bases, with 7 bases spanning the gap. This CDR3 has 13 amino acids. Germline loops: CDR1 SGHDT, CDR2 YYEEEE. The CDR3 DNA follows: TGTGCCAGCAGCTTGGATCTCGGCACTGAAGCTTTCTTT. This sequence encodes CASSLDLGTEAFF.

The rearrangement uses TRBV2 and TRBJ2-7, with D tentatively TRBD2 (7 bases). The germline V and J ends were trimmed by 10 bases and 4 bases, with 23 bases remaining between them. The CDR3 sequence is 15 residues long. The germline V gene has CDR1 SNHLY and CDR2 FYNNEI. The CDR3 here is CATSRGDTFSYEQYV. In DNA, the CDR3 is TGTGCCACCTCCCGGGGGGACACCTTTTCTTACGAGCAGTACGTC.

The rearrangement joins TRBV3-1 (or the pseudogene TRBV3-2) to TRBJ1-1, with unresolved D. Germline CDR1 and CDR2: LGHDT and YNNKEL (reference sequence). This CDR3 has 16 residues. V was cut by 1 base and J by 2 bases, with 14 bases left in between. CDR3 amino acids: CASSQVTGSVNTEAFF. The CDR3, as DNA: TGTGCCAGCAGCCAAGTCACGGGGAGTGTAAACACTGAAGCTTTCTTT.

CDR3 residues: CASSLEGLDRITDTQYF. CDR3 bases: TGCGCCAGCAGCTTGGAAGGGTTGGACAGGATCACAGATACGCAGTATTTT. The chain is built from TRBV5-1 and TRBJ2-3; 7 bases line up with TRBD1. CDR1 SGHRS and CDR2 YFSETQ come from the germline V gene. The CDR3 is 17 amino acids. Germline trimming cut 0 bases from V and 2 bases from J; bases unmatched to any gene: 9.

The DNA of the CDR3 is TGCGCCAGCAGCTTCCAAGGACAGGCTAGCACTGAAGCTTTCTTT. It codes for CASSFQGQASTEAFF. The V gene is TRBV5-1, the J gene TRBJ1-1; TRBD1 aligns across 7 bases. With V trimmed by 2 bases and J by 4 bases, 8 bases remained unmatched. Germline V gene data show CDR1 as SGHRS and CDR2 as YFSETQ. The CDR3 consists of 15 residues. The full variable domain, its missing parts supplied by reference TRBV5-1 and TRBJ1-1, is KAGVTQTPRYLIKTRGQQVTLSCSPISGHRSVSWYQQTPGQGLQFLFEYFSETQRNKGNFPGRFSGRQFSNSRSEMNVSTLELGDSALYLCASSFQGQASTEAFFGQGTRLTVV.

The CDR3 protein is CASSIAGPSYPNYGYTF. In nucleotides, the CDR3 is TGTGCCAGTAGTATTGCAGGGCCATCCTACCCTAACTATGGCTACACCTTC. The chain recombines TRBV19 with TRBJ1-2; tentatively, D is TRBD1 (5 bases). The germline V gene encodes CDR1 LNHDA and CDR2 SQIVND (reference sequence). The CDR3 runs 17 residues. V shed 3 bases and J shed 0 bases, with 17 bases lying between them.